There are a few counts of the clone carrying this TCR beta chain. Its antigen is as yet unknown. These data come from a study of cytomegalovirus exposure and HLA in healthy donors. Whole-study results and caveats: An analysis was carried out later, and it reportedly showed fewer N-insertions in an Asian-associated ancestry cluster than the 666-donor mean. Presence/absence analysis assumed near-uniform sequencing depth across donors.

13 Jbeta primers and 60 Vbeta primers were used for the PCR. Produced via immunoSEQ multiplex PCR; TCRdb's table is partial and in-frame only. Seen here are approximately 150,000 clones, 80% observed once, and the top ten hold 2.5% to 3.5%. The clonotype originates from a young woman in good health and CMV-seronegative. Sequencing was carried out using PBMCs.

As DNA, the CDR3 is TGTGCCAGCAGTAACCCCCAGGGGGTTCAGCCCCAGCATTTT. This sequence encodes CASSNPQGVQPQHF. This chain joins TRBV6-1 and TRBJ1-5, with 7 positions matching TRBD1. V was pared by 5 bases and J by 6 bases, with 7 bases of the junction left unmatched. Germline assignment: CDR1 MNHNS and CDR2 SASEGT. The CDR3 is made up of 14 amino acids.